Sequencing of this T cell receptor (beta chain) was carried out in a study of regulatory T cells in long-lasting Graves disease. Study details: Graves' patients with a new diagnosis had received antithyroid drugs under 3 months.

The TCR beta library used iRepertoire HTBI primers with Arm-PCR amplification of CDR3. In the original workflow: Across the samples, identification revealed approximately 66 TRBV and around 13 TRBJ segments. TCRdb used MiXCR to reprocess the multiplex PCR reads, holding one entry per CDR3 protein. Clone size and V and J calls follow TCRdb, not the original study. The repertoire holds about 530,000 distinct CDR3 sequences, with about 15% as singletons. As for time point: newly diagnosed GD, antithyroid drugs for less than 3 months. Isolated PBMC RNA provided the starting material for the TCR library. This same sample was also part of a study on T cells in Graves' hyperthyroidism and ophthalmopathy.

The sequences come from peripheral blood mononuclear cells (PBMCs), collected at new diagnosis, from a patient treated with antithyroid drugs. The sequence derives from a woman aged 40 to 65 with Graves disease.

CDR3 in DNA: TGTGCCACCAGCGAAGACAGGAGCACTGAAGCTTTCTTT. Residues: CATSEDRSTEAFF. This rearrangement joins TRBV15 to TRBJ1-1; tentative D call: TRBD1 (6 bases). From germline, CDR1 is LNHNV and CDR2 YYDKDF (reference sequence). The CDR3 extends over 13 amino acids. Trimming shortened V by 5 bases and J by 4 bases, and 11 bases separated the two germline ends.